The 30 T cell receptor beta chains in this list originate from one sample, sequenced in a study of regulatory T cells in long-lasting Graves disease. For TCR beta, libraries came from iRepertoire HTBI primers and Arm-PCR of CDR3 regions. TCRdb called the multiplex PCR reads again in MiXCR, with one record for every CDR3 protein. The data show approximately 560,000 distinct CDR3 sequences, with more than 15% seen just once and about 12% held by the top ten. Time point defined: newly diagnosed GD, antithyroid drugs for less than 3 months. TCR sequences were obtained from RNA taken from PBMCs. These same data were also listed under a study on T cells in Graves' hyperthyroidism and ophthalmopathy.

This specimen consisted of peripheral blood mononuclear cells (PBMCs), obtained at new diagnosis, from a patient treated with antithyroid drugs. These receptors originate from a man between 18 and 35 years old with Graves disease.

The table lists this clonotype with a few counts. The chain links TRBV5-1 to TRBJ1-1, with D unresolved. Germline V CDR1 and CDR2: SGHRS, YFSETQ. This CDR3 spans 13 amino acids. V dropped 2 bases and J dropped 4 bases, with 9 bases sitting between them. Here the CDR3 reads CASSFRLATEAFF. The CDR3 coding sequence is TGCGCCAGCAGCTTTCGGCTGGCCACTGAAGCTTTCTTT.

There are many counts of this clonotype. Relative to the germline gene, one junction end is altered; a read error may explain this. The chain uses TRBV30 and TRBJ2-3; TRBD2 matches 9 bases. Germline V gives CDR1 GTSNPN, CDR2 SVGIG (reference sequence). The CDR3 runs 14 residues. In nucleotides, the CDR3 is TGTGCCTGGAGTCCGGGACTAGCCACAGATACGCAGTACTTT. Translating gives CAWSPGLATDTQYF.

This clonotype has a count of ten or more. The J gene is TRBJ2-3, the V gene TRBV20-1; D call uncertain. Looked up from germline, CDR1 is DFQATT and CDR2 is SNEGSKA (reference sequence). The CDR3 consists of 10 residues. V was pared by 6 bases and J by 8 bases, with 9 bases between. The CDR3 coding sequence is TGCAGTGCCTCCTCAAGTACGCAGTATTTT. It yields the protein CSASSSTQYF.

This chain links TRBV11-2 with TRBJ2-7; 8 bases are a match to TRBD2. Germline lookup yields CDR1 SGHAT and CDR2 FQNNGV. Unmatched junction bases numbered 4, after V lost 3 bases and J lost 6 bases. This CDR3 contains 13 residues. The CDR3 coding sequence is TGTGCCAGCAGCTTGGGACTAGAAGTCGAGCAGTACTTC. The encoded protein is CASSLGLEVEQYF.

The chain joins TRBV12-5 to TRBJ1-1; possibly TRBD1 for D (6 bases). Germline values: CDR1 LGHNT, CDR2 FRNRAP. V was shortened by 0 bases and J by 7 bases, with 18 bases between the two germline ends. The CDR3 totals 16 residues. The CDR3, as DNA: TGTGCTAGTGGTTTGGTCCTGAACAGGGAAGGGAATGAAGCTTTCTTT. Its protein is CASGLVLNREGNEAFF.

This clonotype was observed many times. The chain links TRBV6-2 or TRBV6-3 to TRBJ1-2, with TRBD1 matching 7 bases. This CDR3 has 13 amino acids. J lost 7 bases, V lost 5 bases, and 7 bases had no gene match. Germline V gene sequence: CDR1 MNHEY, CDR2 SVGEGT. The CDR3 protein is CASSNTYRGGYTF. In DNA, the CDR3 is TGTGCCAGCAGTAACACCTACAGGGGTGGCTACACCTTC.

This clonotype was counted many times. J is TRBJ1-1 and V is TRBV12-3 or TRBV12-4, with a possible D match to TRBD1 (6 bases). There are 12 residues in the CDR3. V lost 5 bases, J lost 6 bases, and 10 bases lay in between. CDR3 region: CASSTGFAEAFF. CDR3 DNA sequence: TGTGCCAGCAGTACAGGGTTCGCTGAAGCTTTCTTT.

This sequence joins TRBV7-6 and TRBJ2-1; the D gene is possibly TRBD1 (6 bases). Trimming took off 3 bases at V and 6 bases at J, with 24 bases between the two ends. There are 18 residues in the CDR3. Germline lookup yields CDR1 SGHVS and CDR2 FNYEAQ. The CDR3 nucleotides read TGTGCCAGCAGCTTGGGACAAAAGAGCAGTAAGGGCCTCAATGAGCAGTTCTTC. Protein sequence: CASSLGQKSSKGLNEQFF.

V is TRBV6-1 and J is TRBJ2-3; 9 bases line up with TRBD1. In germline, CDR1 is MNHNS, CDR2 SASEGT. V lost 5 bases, J lost 3 bases, and 6 bases stayed unmatched. The CDR3 runs 15 residues. The DNA of the CDR3 is TGTGCCAGCAGTCCCGGGACAGGGTGGACAGATACGCAGTATTTT. Its protein is CASSPGTGWTDTQYF.

This clonotype was found many times. V and J are TRBV6-2 or TRBV6-3 and TRBJ2-5; 14 bases align to TRBD2. CDR1 is MNHEY, CDR2 SVGEGT, per germline. The CDR3 is made up of 17 amino acids. Trimming at V came to 6 bases and at J to 5 bases, leaving 11 bases not matched to a gene. The CDR3 region is CASRTLGLAGDRETQYF. CDR3 sequence (DNA): TGTGCCAGCAGGACGTTGGGACTAGCGGGGGACCGGGAGACCCAGTACTTC.

This clonotype was found a few times. The chain employs TRBV27 and TRBJ2-7; TRBD1 aligns across 7 bases. V was clipped by 0 bases and J by 6 bases; unmatched bases: 8. The germline V gene encodes CDR1 MNHEY and CDR2 SMNVEV (reference sequence). CDR3 length: 15 residues. This chain's CDR3 is CASSLSPGGTVEQYF. As DNA, the CDR3 is TGTGCCAGCAGTTTATCCCCAGGGGGAACCGTCGAGCAGTACTTC.

The rearrangement links TRBV30 to TRBJ1-2; D gene uncertain. The germline V gene has CDR1 GTSNPN and CDR2 SVGIG (reference sequence). Trimming removed 0 bases at V and 8 bases at J, with 19 bases between. There are 15 residues in the CDR3. The CDR3 DNA reads as TGTGCCTGGAGTGTAACTTTAGTGTCTAAGGGAGGCTACACCTTC. Translated, it gives CAWSVTLVSKGGYTF.

The chain combines TRBV19 with TRBJ2-7, with 10 bases that match TRBD2. Germline lookup yields CDR1 LNHDA and CDR2 SQIVND (reference sequence). V lost 4 bases, J lost 4 bases, and 7 bases stayed unmatched. This CDR3 comprises 15 residues. The CDR3 region is CASSTLGLAAYEQYF. CDR3 bases: TGTGCCAGTAGTACCCTCGGACTAGCGGCTTACGAGCAGTACTTC. Full variable domain (remainder filled in from reference TRBV19 and TRBJ2-7): DGGITQSPKYLFRKEGQNVTLSCEQNLNHDAMYWYRQDPGQGLRLIYYSQIVNDFQKGDIAEGYSVSREKKESFPLTVTSAQKNPTAFYLCASSTLGLAAYEQYFGPGTRLTVT.

The CDR3 spells CASTQATNTEAFF. The CDR3 DNA is TGTGCCAGCACCCAGGCGACGAACACTGAAGCTTTCTTT. This chain links TRBV9 with TRBJ1-1; no clear D. V gave up 6 bases and J gave up 1 base, with 10 bases separating them. The germline CDR1 and CDR2 sequences are SGDLS and YYNGEE. The CDR3 has 13 residues.

V and J are TRBV7-9 and TRBJ2-7; maybe TRBD2 (5 bases). CDR3 size: 14 residues. Germline CDR1 reads SEHNR; CDR2 reads FQNEAQ (reference sequence). V gave up 5 bases and J gave up 7 bases, with 18 bases separating them. The chain's CDR3 is CASSPRPADWEQYF. As DNA, the CDR3 is TGTGCCAGCAGCCCGAGACCTGCGGACTGGGAGCAGTACTTC.

The V gene is TRBV30, the J gene TRBJ1-1; no definite D call. Per germline, CDR1 GTSNPN and CDR2 SVGIG (reference sequence). The CDR3 consists of 11 residues. V was trimmed by 8 bases and J by 5 bases, leaving 12 bases between them. CDR3 residues: CALERRTEAFF. The CDR3 coding sequence is TGTGCCCTGGAGCGGCGGACTGAAGCTTTCTTT.

V and J are TRBV20-1 and TRBJ2-1; TRBD2 aligns across 10 bases. This CDR3 has 14 amino acids. Trimming at V came to 0 bases and at J to 9 bases, leaving 5 bases not matched to a gene. Germline V CDR1 and CDR2: DFQATT, SNEGSKA (reference sequence). CDR3 loop: CSARDLAGVIEQFF. CDR3 DNA sequence: TGCAGTGCTAGAGACCTAGCGGGAGTGATTGAGCAGTTCTTC.

This clonotype appeared many times. V and J are TRBV6-1 and TRBJ1-5; possibly TRBD1 for D (5 bases). This CDR3 has 18 amino acids. V was trimmed by 0 bases and J by 9 bases, leaving 24 bases between them. In germline, CDR1 is MNHNS, CDR2 SASEGT. The CDR3 loop reads CASSEALRQSGAFPPQHF. The CDR3 DNA is TGTGCCAGCAGTGAAGCGCTAAGACAGTCCGGAGCTTTTCCGCCCCAGCATTTT.

This clonotype was observed a few times. The CDR3 nucleotides are TGTGCCAGCGAGCCAATCATAGGCGGTTTAAGAGATGAGCAGTTCTTC. Translation gives CASEPIIGGLRDEQFF. V is TRBV27 and J is TRBJ2-1; D ambiguous. CDR1 and CDR2 (germline): MNHEY, SMNVEV (reference sequence). The ends were cut back, 8 bases at V and 8 bases at J, with 25 bases in the middle. The CDR3 is 16 residues long.

This clonotype was detected many times. V gene TRBV5-1 combines with J gene TRBJ2-1, with 7 bases fitting TRBD1. After removal of 2 bases from V and 10 bases from J, the junction contained 3 bases not matched to a gene. Germline V CDR1 and CDR2: SGHRS, YFSETQ. CDR3 length equals 12 residues. The CDR3 nucleotides are TGCGCCAGCAGCTTAGAAGGGGGCGAGCAGTTCTTC. Its protein product is CASSLEGGEQFF.

This chain joins TRBV7-3 and TRBJ2-3; D is undetermined. V lost 4 bases and J lost 6, with 8 bases in between. Germline V gene data show CDR1 as SGHTA and CDR2 as FQGTGA. The CDR3 totals 12 residues. As DNA, the CDR3 is TGTGCCAGCAGCTCGACGCCCGATACGCAGTATTTT. Protein product: CASSSTPDTQYF.

In this sample, this clonotype turned up many times. The V and J genes are TRBV28 and TRBJ2-1; 13 nucleotides line up with TRBD2. Trimming cost V 6 bases and J 9 bases; bases outside gene matches: 14. Germline CDR1 MDHEN, CDR2 SYDVKM. The CDR3 sequence is 17 residues long. This CDR3 is CASSQPPLAGGPGEQFF. The CDR3 DNA reads TGTGCCAGCAGCCAACCCCCACTAGCGGGAGGGCCGGGTGAGCAGTTCTTC.

This clonotype was seen a few times. The genes are TRBV5-1 and TRBJ1-1, with TRBD1 as a possible D gene (6 bases). The CDR3 covers 14 residues. Germline V gives CDR1 SGHRS, CDR2 YFSETQ. V was shortened by 0 bases and J by 4 bases, with 10 bases between the two germline ends. In DNA, the CDR3 is TGCGCCAGCAGCTTGGATGTACAGGGCACTGAAGCTTTCTTT. This translates into CASSLDVQGTEAFF.

In this sample, this clonotype turned up a few times. This rearrangement joins TRBV5-1 to TRBJ2-5; D uncertain. V dropped 0 bases and J dropped 2 bases, with 8 bases sitting between them. The CDR3 runs 14 residues. Germline V gene sequence: CDR1 SGHRS, CDR2 YFSETQ. CDR3 protein: CASSLATVQETQYF. CDR3 DNA: TGCGCCAGCAGCTTGGCCACAGTACAAGAGACCCAGTACTTC.

This clonotype showed up many times. The chain couples TRBV18 to TRBJ2-7, with TRBD1 identical over 8 bases. V trimming: 8 bases; J trimming: 6 bases; junction bases outside the gene matches: 6. Germline-derived CDR1 and CDR2 are KGHSH and LQKENI. The CDR3 runs to 12 residues. CDR3 sequence: CASAKDRGEQYF. The DNA for the CDR3 is TGTGCCAGCGCAAAAGACAGGGGCGAGCAGTACTTC.

This sequence joins TRBV27 and TRBJ1-2; weak D call: TRBD1 (6 bases). V gave up 4 bases and J gave up 6 bases, with 15 bases separating them. The CDR3 has 14 residues. Germline assignment: CDR1 MNHEY and CDR2 SMNVEV (reference sequence). The CDR3, as DNA: TGTGCCAGCAGTTCTGGGGGGCGCGCGAATGGCTACACCTTC. Translating gives CASSSGGRANGYTF.

This clonotype has just a few counts. This chain links TRBV11-2 with TRBJ2-5; 7 bases are a match to TRBD1. The CDR3 is 14 residues long. V trimming: 3 bases; J trimming: 5 bases; junction bases outside the gene matches: 6. Germline CDR1 and CDR2: SGHAT and FQNNGV. The CDR3 reads CASSFTGDDETQYF. DNA of the CDR3: TGTGCCAGCAGCTTTACAGGGGATGACGAGACCCAGTACTTC.

This clonotype was counted many times. The chain couples TRBV20-1 to TRBJ1-2; perhaps TRBD1 as D (6 bases). The CDR3 is 13 residues long. Per the germline V gene, CDR1 is DFQATT and CDR2 is SNEGSKA (reference sequence). Trimming shortened V by 2 bases and J by 4 bases, and 11 bases separated the two germline ends. CDR3 residues: CSARRGAVYGYTF. CDR3 DNA: TGCAGTGCTAGAAGGGGGGCGGTCTATGGCTACACCTTC.

This clonotype has just a few counts. This may stem from a read error, because a much larger clone lies one nucleotide away. J is TRBJ2-3 and V is TRBV5-1; tentatively, D is TRBD2 (5 bases). The CDR3 is made up of 15 amino acids. Germline CDR1 is SGHRS and CDR2 is YFSETQ. DNA for the CDR3: TGCACCAGCCGCGACGGGATTGGGAACACAGATACGCAGTATTTT. Residues: CTSRDGIGNTDTQYF.

This clonotype was seen a few times. One end of the junction does not line up with germline, which may come from a read error. The V and J genes are TRBV18 and TRBJ1-2; weak D call: TRBD1 (6 bases). This CDR3 is built from 17 residues. Germline values: CDR1 KGHSH, CDR2 LQKENI. The DNA for the CDR3 is TGTGCCAGCTCGCCACAGGGAAACACTATGGTTAATGATGGCTACACCTTC. Translating it yields CASSPQGNTMVNDGYTF. The entire variable domain, with the rest obtained from reference TRBV18 and TRBJ1-2, is as follows: NAGVMQNPRHLVRRRGQEARLRCSPMKGHSHVYWYRQLPEEGLKFMVYLQKENIIDESGMPKERFSAEFPKEGPSILRIQQVVRGDSAAYFCASSPQGNTMVNDGYTFGSGTRLTVV.